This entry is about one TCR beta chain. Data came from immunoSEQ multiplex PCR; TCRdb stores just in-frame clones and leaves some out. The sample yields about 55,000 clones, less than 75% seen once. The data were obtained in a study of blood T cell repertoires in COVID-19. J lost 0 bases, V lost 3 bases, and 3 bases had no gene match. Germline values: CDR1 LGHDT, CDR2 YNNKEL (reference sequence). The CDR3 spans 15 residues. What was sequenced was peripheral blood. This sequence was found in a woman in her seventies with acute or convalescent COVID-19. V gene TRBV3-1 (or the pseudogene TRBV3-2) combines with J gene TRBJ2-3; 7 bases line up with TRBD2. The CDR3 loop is CASSQVGGSTDTQYF. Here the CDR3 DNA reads TGTGCCAGCAGCCAGGTGGGGGGGAGCACAGATACGCAGTATTTT.